This T cell receptor (beta chain) emerged from a study of patients and donors after allogeneic stem cell transplantation. TCRdb independently ran MiXCR on the RT-PCR reads; one entry per CDR3 protein. The repertoire has about 150,000 distinct CDR3 sequences, over 35% of them found once; the top ten carry around half. V lost 4 bases, J lost 4 bases, and 20 bases lay in between. Looked up from germline, CDR1 is SGHRS and CDR2 is YFSETQ. This CDR3 has 16 amino acids. The sequenced sample was blood, either unsorted or a sorted T cell fraction (not recorded which). The TCR sequence derives from a human donor who was either an allogeneic HSCT recipient or a stem cell or donor lymphocyte infusion donor (not recorded which). It is not recorded whose cells these are; they may come from a transplant donor. The chain employs TRBV5-1 and TRBJ1-2; D call uncertain. In nucleotides, the CDR3 is TGCGCCAGCAGCCTTGGCCAACAGAGGCCTAGCTATGGCTACACCTTC. Amino acid sequence: CASSLGQQRPSYGYTF. The full variable domain, completed using reference TRBV5-1 and TRBJ1-2, is KAGVTQTPRYLIKTRGQQVTLSCSPISGHRSVSWYQQTPGQGLQFLFEYFSETQRNKGNFPGRFSGRQFSNSRSEMNVSTLELGDSALYLCASSLGQQRPSYGYTFGSGTRLTVV.